This T cell receptor (beta chain) was captured in a study of blood T cell repertoires in COVID-19. V was clipped by 2 bases and J by 5 bases, with 7 bases between them. Per the germline V gene, CDR1 is MNHEY and CDR2 is SVGEGT. The CDR3 runs 13 residues. Method: immunoSEQ multiplex PCR; TCRdb's copy keeps in-frame clones and lacks some. Of some 510,000 clones listed, around nine tenths were seen once; the top ten hold 1.5% to 2%. Sequenced input: PBMCs or T cells enriched from blood (not recorded which). This chain connects TRBV6-2 or TRBV6-3 to TRBJ2-1; D is uncertain. The source of this sequence is a woman in her thirties or forties who had recovered from COVID-19. This CDR3 is CASSYNPDNEQFF. The DNA for the CDR3 is TGTGCCAGCAGTTACAACCCGGACAATGAGCAGTTCTTC.